The 25 T cell receptor beta chains presented below share a single source sample, sequenced in a study of shared clonotypes between healthy human individuals. The repertoire was sequenced with immunoSEQ multiplex PCR; TCRdb's copy has only in-frame clones and lacks some. Among 2,500,000 or so clones listed, 90% to 95% were seen once. Material for sequencing was naive CD4+ T cells from PBMCs. Noted subset: CD45RA+ positively selected. These receptors all come from a man aged 18 to 30 in good health. Some clones in this sample may be carry-over from other donors' samples.

This clone was observed once. The genes are TRBV9 and TRBJ2-2; 11 positions agree with TRBD1. The CDR3 consists of 17 residues. CDR1 is SGDLS, CDR2 YYNGEE, per germline. Losses at the gene ends were 0 bases for V and 4 bases for J; bases not matched to a gene: 5. CDR3 protein: CASSVEEGTGGTGELFF. CDR3 nucleotides: TGTGCCAGCAGCGTAGAGGAGGGGACAGGGGGCACCGGGGAGCTGTTTTTT. Variable domain in full (rest from reference TRBV9 and TRBJ2-2): DSGVTQTPKHLITATGQRVTLRCSPRSGDLSVYWYQQSLDQGLQFLIQYYNGEERAKGNILERFSAQQFPDLHSELNLSSLELGDSALYFCASSVEEGTGGTGELFFGEGSRLTVL.

The rearrangement joins TRBV5-1 to TRBJ2-1, with D tentatively TRBD1 (5 bases). V lost 1 base and J lost 4, with 15 bases in between. There are 16 residues in the CDR3. Germline assignment: CDR1 SGHRS and CDR2 YFSETQ. This CDR3 reads CASSLRQGGGYNEQFF. The CDR3, as DNA: TGCGCCAGCAGCTTGAGGCAGGGTGGTGGTTACAATGAGCAGTTCTTC.

J is TRBJ1-1 and V is TRBV5-1; D gene uncertain. Germline values: CDR1 SGHRS, CDR2 YFSETQ. V lost 1 base, J lost 5 bases, and 9 bases lay in between. The CDR3 length is 13 residues. This chain's CDR3 is CASSLLKGTEAFF. DNA for the CDR3: TGCGCCAGCAGCTTGCTAAAGGGAACTGAAGCTTTCTTT.

CDR3 sequence: CASRVDSLSSYEQYF. DNA for the CDR3: TGTGCCAGCAGAGTGGACAGTCTAAGCTCCTACGAGCAGTACTTC. The chain is built from TRBV28 and TRBJ2-7, with a possible D match to TRBD1 (6 bases). Germline lookup yields CDR1 MDHEN and CDR2 SYDVKM. V was cut by 6 bases and J by 0 bases, with 15 bases left in between. This CDR3 region has 15 residues.

As regards this clone: One end of the junction fails to match germline, which may point to a read error. The rearrangement links TRBV15 to TRBJ2-2, with unresolved D. This CDR3 is 14 amino acids long. In germline, CDR1 is LNHNV, CDR2 YYDKDF (reference sequence). In nucleotides, the CDR3 is TGTGCCACCAGCGGAGACCTGAACACCGGGGAGCTGTTTTTT. Amino acid sequence: CATSGDLNTGELFF.

The chain combines TRBV5-4 with TRBJ1-2; D ambiguous. Trimming removed 4 bases from V and 8 bases from J, with 18 bases in between. Germline V CDR1 and CDR2: SGHNT, YYREEE (reference sequence). CDR3 size: 14 residues. DNA of the CDR3: TGTGCCAGCAGCACTGGCCCTCTCCCAGGAGGCTACACCTTC. Encoded protein: CASSTGPLPGGYTF.

The gene calls are TRBV19 and TRBJ2-7; 10 nucleotides agree with TRBD1. Unmatched junction bases numbered 7, after V lost 5 bases and J lost 6 bases. The CDR3 runs 14 residues. CDR1 is LNHDA, CDR2 SQIVND, per germline (reference sequence). The CDR3, as DNA: TGTGCCAGTAGTCCGGGGGACAGGGGATCCGAGCAGTACTTC. This sequence encodes CASSPGDRGSEQYF.

This sequence joins TRBV5-4 and TRBJ2-7; no firm D call. The CDR3 length is 15 residues. V shed 0 bases and J shed 6 bases, with 16 bases lying between them. From germline, CDR1 is SGHNT and CDR2 YYREEE (reference sequence). This CDR3 is CASSLAKGLRSEQYF. DNA for the CDR3: TGTGCCAGCAGCTTGGCCAAGGGATTACGCTCCGAGCAGTACTTC. Supplemented by reference TRBV5-4 and TRBJ2-7, the full variable domain reads ETGVTQSPTHLIKTRGQQVTLRCSSQSGHNTVSWYQQALGQGPQFIFQYYREEENGRGNFPPRFSGLQFPNYSSELNVNALELDDSALYLCASSLAKGLRSEQYFGPGTRLTVT.

A single count supports this clone. The rearrangement links TRBV7-3 to TRBJ1-6, with 10 bases matching TRBD1. V trimming: 4 bases; J trimming: 8 bases; junction bases outside the gene matches: 5. Germline V gene lookup returns CDR1 SGHTA and CDR2 FQGTGA. CDR3 size: 15 residues. The CDR3 coding sequence is TGTGCCAGCAGCTGGACGGGGACAGGGGATTCACCCCTCCACTTT. Its translation is CASSWTGTGDSPLHF.

The genes are TRBV5-1 and TRBJ2-3, with 8 nucleotides matching TRBD1. The CDR3 runs to 16 residues. Germline V gene data show CDR1 as SGHRS and CDR2 as YFSETQ. V shed 4 bases and J 3 bases; nucleotides not matched to a gene: 10. This CDR3 reads CASSRIGQGRTDTQYF. The CDR3 DNA reads as TGCGCCAGCAGCCGGATCGGACAGGGCAGGACAGATACGCAGTATTTT. Complete variable domain (other parts from reference TRBV5-1 and TRBJ2-3): KAGVTQTPRYLIKTRGQQVTLSCSPISGHRSVSWYQQTPGQGLQFLFEYFSETQRNKGNFPGRFSGRQFSNSRSEMNVSTLELGDSALYLCASSRIGQGRTDTQYFGPGTRLTVL.

V usage is TRBV6-6 and J usage is TRBJ1-1; D is ambiguous. Germline V gene lookup returns CDR1 MNHNY and CDR2 SVGAGI (reference sequence). V was cut by 3 bases and J by 2 bases, with 10 bases left in between. The CDR3 runs to 14 residues. CDR3 nucleotide sequence: TGTGCCAGCAGTTATGGGCAGCTTAACACTGAAGCTTTCTTT. Residues: CASSYGQLNTEAFF.

CDR3 coding DNA: TGTGCCAGCAGCCTCCGGGACAGGGAGGGCAATGAGCAGTTCTTC. Translating gives CASSLRDREGNEQFF. This chain joins TRBV4-2 and TRBJ2-1; 9 positions match TRBD1. The CDR3 runs to 15 residues. Germline V gene lookup returns CDR1 LGHNA and CDR2 YNFKEQ. Trimming removed 4 bases from V and 6 bases from J; junction bases left unmatched: 7.

This clone was recorded only once. The J gene is TRBJ2-2, the V gene TRBV5-4; 9 bases map to TRBD1. The V gene's germline CDR1 is SGHNT and CDR2 YYREEE (reference sequence). There are 16 residues in the CDR3. V dropped 7 bases and J dropped 0; count of bases not matched to a gene: 7. Written as DNA, the CDR3 is TGTGCCAGCTCGGACAGGGGTGTATCGAACACCGGGGAGCTGTTTTTT. Its protein product is CASSDRGVSNTGELFF. Together with reference TRBV5-4 and TRBJ2-2, the CDR3 gives the full variable domain: ETGVTQSPTHLIKTRGQQVTLRCSSQSGHNTVSWYQQALGQGPQFIFQYYREEENGRGNFPPRFSGLQFPNYSSELNVNALELDDSALYLCASSDRGVSNTGELFFGEGSRLTVL.

Here the CDR3 reads CSVVTPGQTNSGIQYF. The DNA for the CDR3 is TGCAGCGTTGTCACCCCCGGACAGACTAATTCAGGCATTCAGTACTTC. The chain joins TRBV29-1 to TRBJ2-4; D may be TRBD1 (6 bases). The germline V and J ends were trimmed by 4 bases and 9 bases, with 25 bases remaining between them. Germline V gene sequence: CDR1 SQVTM, CDR2 ANQGSEA. CDR3 length: 16 amino acids.

The chain combines TRBV2 with TRBJ2-1; no clear D. V lost 5 bases and J lost 7, with 18 bases in between. Per the germline V gene, CDR1 is SNHLY and CDR2 is FYNNEI. CDR3 size: 15 residues. The CDR3 DNA sequence: TGTGCCAGCAGTCCGAGTACGGCTGCGGTGAATGAGCAGTTCTTC. Amino acids: CASSPSTAAVNEQFF. Full variable domain (remainder filled in from reference TRBV2 and TRBJ2-1): EPEVTQTPSHQVTQMGQEVILRCVPISNHLYFYWYRQILGQKVEFLVSFYNNEISEKSEIFDDQFSVERPDGSNFTLKIRSTKLEDSAMYFCASSPSTAAVNEQFFGPGTRLTVL.

The chain uses TRBV6-1 and TRBJ2-2, with D hard to call. V lost 2 bases, J lost 9 bases, and 13 bases lay in between. Germline V CDR1 and CDR2: MNHNS, SASEGT. The CDR3 spans 14 residues. The CDR3 loop reads CASSELVSVWELFF. CDR3 nucleotides: TGTGCCAGCAGTGAACTCGTTTCGGTGTGGGAGCTGTTTTTT.

The V and J genes are TRBV15 and TRBJ1-4, with a tentative D call TRBD1 (5 bases). Germline CDR1 and CDR2: LNHNV and YYDKDF (reference sequence). The CDR3 sequence is 17 residues long. V lost 0 bases, J lost 5 bases, and 16 bases lay in between. CDR3 region: CATSRDPGGVPNEKLFF. The CDR3, as DNA: TGTGCCACCAGCAGAGATCCGGGGGGAGTACCAAATGAAAAACTGTTTTTT.

This clone was observed once. The chain uses TRBV7-2 and TRBJ2-1; D not resolved. The CDR3 has 13 residues. Trimming pared 0 bases from V and 8 bases from J, leaving 8 bases between. Germline V gene lookup returns CDR1 SGHTA and CDR2 FQGNSA. The CDR3 DNA reads TGTGCCAGCAGCTTAGCCCTCGTGTATGAGCAGTTCTTC. Translation gives CASSLALVYEQFF. The whole variable domain, filled in from reference TRBV7-2 and TRBJ2-1, reads GAGVSQSPSNKVTEKGKDVELRCDPISGHTALYWYRQSLGQGLEFLIYFQGNSAPDKSGLPSDRFSAERTGGSVSTLTIQRTQQEDSAVYLCASSLALVYEQFFGPGTRLTVL.

The rearrangement uses TRBV6-5 and TRBJ2-1; TRBD2 aligns across 9 bases. V dropped 5 bases and J dropped 12; count of bases not matched to a gene: 11. CDR1 and CDR2 from the germline V gene are MNHEY and SVGAGI. This CDR3 spans 14 amino acids. CDR3 sequence: CASSRTQTSGGQFF. The CDR3 nucleotides read TGTGCCAGCAGTCGCACCCAGACTAGCGGAGGGCAGTTCTTC.

This chain uses TRBV11-3 with TRBJ2-5; D perhaps matches TRBD2 (5 bases). The CDR3 loop spans 12 amino acids. V was cut by 5 bases and J by 5 bases, with 9 bases left in between. Germline CDR1 SGHNT, CDR2 YENEEA. CDR3 in DNA: TGTGCCAGCAGCGCGACTACGGAGACCCAGTACTTC. Residues: CASSATTETQYF.

V usage is TRBV18 and J usage is TRBJ2-7, with 11 nucleotides matching TRBD2. The CDR3 runs to 15 residues. V lost 6 bases to trimming and J lost 9 bases; unmatched junction nucleotides: 13. Germline CDR1 is KGHSH and CDR2 is LQKENI. CDR3 coding DNA: TGTGCCAGCTCCCCTATACTAGCGGGAGTAGGCGGGCAGTACTTC. Amino acid sequence: CASSPILAGVGGQYF.

This clone was detected only once. The V gene is TRBV2, the J gene TRBJ2-1, with TRBD2 as a possible D gene (5 bases). The CDR3 length is 16 residues. The V end lost 5 bases, the J end lost 8 bases, and 22 bases lay between the germline ends. Germline values: CDR1 SNHLY, CDR2 FYNNEI. In nucleotides, the CDR3 is TGTGCCAGCAGTTGGACTTTAGCGATGGGGTCCGATGAGCAGTTCTTC. Its protein is CASSWTLAMGSDEQFF.

This chain connects TRBV15 to TRBJ2-3; 10 bases agree with TRBD2. Trimming took 0 bases from V and 6 from J; bases not matched to a gene: 15. The CDR3 extends over 19 amino acids. Germline CDR1 is LNHNV and CDR2 is YYDKDF (reference sequence). In DNA form, the CDR3 reads TGTGCCACCAGCAGAGATTTCTTATTAGCGGGAGGCGAAGGCGATACGCAGTATTTT. It codes for CATSRDFLLAGGEGDTQYF. Supplemented by reference TRBV15 and TRBJ2-3, the full variable domain reads DAMVIQNPRYQVTQFGKPVTLSCSQTLNHNVMYWYQQKSSQAPKLLFHYYDKDFNNEADTPDNFQSRRPNTSFCFLDIRSPGLGDTAMYLCATSRDFLLAGGEGDTQYFGPGTRLTVL.

This chain uses TRBV27 with TRBJ2-3, with TRBD1 matching 9 bases. Per the germline V gene, CDR1 is MNHEY and CDR2 is SMNVEV (reference sequence). The V segment lost 5 bases and the J segment 2 bases; nucleotides outside the gene matches: 11. The CDR3 spans 17 residues. CDR3 bases: TGTGCCAGCAGTCCCGACAGGGGGAGGTGGGTCACAGATACGCAGTATTTT. As protein: CASSPDRGRWVTDTQYF.

This clone occurred a few times. The V and J genes are TRBV28 and TRBJ2-2, with D tentatively TRBD1 (6 bases). The CDR3 consists of 13 residues. Trimming removed 10 bases at V and 1 base at J, with 10 bases between. Per the germline V gene, CDR1 is MDHEN and CDR2 is SYDVKM. CDR3 nucleotide sequence: TGTGCCATCGGGACAAGGAACACCGGGGAGCTGTTTTTT. Translating gives CAIGTRNTGELFF.